The next 28 T cell receptor beta chains were all read from a single sample in a study of T cell changes during pregnancy in multiple sclerosis. Clones were read by immunoSEQ multiplex PCR, and TCRdb kept only the in-frame ones, dropping some. The sample shows roughly 28,000 clones, around nine tenths of them seen only once. The sequencing here drew on CD8+ T cells from peripheral blood mononuclear cells, taken before pregnancy. Every receptor here comes from a female donor with multiple sclerosis, enrolled in a pregnancy study.

This chain connects TRBV5-6 to TRBJ1-1, with TRBD1 matching 8 bases. After removal of 1 base from V and 5 bases from J, the junction contained 7 bases not matched to a gene. This CDR3 spans 15 amino acids. Germline loops: CDR1 SGHDT, CDR2 YYEEEE. The CDR3 region has the DNA TGTGCCAGCAGCTTGATAGGACAGGGCCGTACTGAAGCTTTCTTT. Translated: CASSLIGQGRTEAFF.

V is TRBV7-2 and J is TRBJ2-7, with D possibly TRBD1 on 6 matching bases. The CDR3 runs 15 residues. In germline, CDR1 is SGHTA, CDR2 FQGNSA. Trimming pared 2 bases from V and 0 bases from J, leaving 11 bases between. Here the CDR3 DNA reads TGTGCCAGCAGCTTATACAGGGCAAGCTCCTACGAGCAGTACTTC. Protein: CASSLYRASSYEQYF.

The chain combines TRBV28 with TRBJ1-5, with a weak D call TRBD1 (5 bases). This CDR3 comprises 17 residues. V was clipped by 0 bases and J by 2 bases, with 14 bases between them. From germline, CDR1 is MDHEN and CDR2 SYDVKM. The CDR3 bases are TGTGCCAGCAGTTTATGGTCGGGGGGAGGAGGCAATCAGCCCCAGCATTTT. It encodes CASSLWSGGGGNQPQHF.

Details on this clone: A junction end diverges from the germline sequence, so it may reflect a read error. This sequence joins TRBV7-7 and TRBJ2-5, with D perhaps matching TRBD2 (5 bases). CDR3 length: 17 residues. CDR1 and CDR2 (germline): SSHAT, FNYEAQ (reference sequence). CDR3 sequence reads: CASSLGLREEGTETQYF. Here the CDR3 DNA reads TGTGCTAGCAGCTTAGGACTTAGAGAAGAGGGTACAGAGACCCAGTACTTC.

The chain is built from TRBV4-3 and TRBJ2-7, with 9 bases aligning to TRBD2. The CDR3 is 15 amino acids. The J segment lost 2 bases and the V segment lost 3 bases, leaving 5 bases of the junction unmatched. CDR1 LGHNA and CDR2 YSLEER come from the germline V gene. This CDR3 is CASSHSSGTPYEQYF. CDR3 bases: TGCGCCAGCAGCCACTCTAGCGGGACTCCCTACGAGCAGTACTTC.

The chain carries TRBV4-2 and TRBJ2-7, with no clear D. The V end was cut by 0 bases, the J end by 6 bases, with 15 bases between. The V gene's germline CDR1 is LGHNA and CDR2 YNFKEQ. CDR3 length: 15 residues. The CDR3 reads CASSQDAEARVEQYF. The CDR3 nucleotides read TGTGCCAGCAGCCAAGATGCAGAGGCCAGAGTCGAGCAGTACTTC.

The chain carries TRBV4-3 and TRBJ1-3; possibly TRBD1 for D (5 bases). V was pared by 0 bases and J by 4 bases, with 13 bases between. Germline V gives CDR1 LGHNA, CDR2 YSLEER. CDR3 length equals 16 residues. CDR3 amino acids: CASSQDSRGVGNTIYF. In DNA form, the CDR3 reads TGCGCCAGCAGCCAAGATTCGCGGGGGGTGGGAAACACCATATATTTT.

This clone was detected only a few times. The junction differs from germline at one of its ends, possibly a read error. The rearrangement joins TRBV5-4 to TRBJ1-1; no clear D gene. The V gene's germline CDR1 is SGHNT and CDR2 YYREEE (reference sequence). The CDR3 loop spans 14 amino acids. The CDR3 DNA reads TGCGCCAGCAGCGATAACAATGAGAACACTGAAGCTTTCTTT. It encodes CASSDNNENTEAFF.

V and J are TRBV5-3 and TRBJ2-2, with 11 bases lining up with TRBD2. TRBV5-3 belongs to the ORF category, with a function that is uncertain. The CDR3 length is 15 residues. V gave up 8 bases and J gave up 3 bases; unmatched junction bases: 6. In DNA, the CDR3 is TGTGCCAGCAGCCCACTAGCGGGAGACACCGGGGAGCTGTTTTTT. Amino acid sequence: CASSPLAGDTGELFF.

The chain combines TRBV2 with TRBJ2-3; TRBD2 matches at 8 bases. This CDR3 comprises 14 residues. Trimming removed 6 bases from V and 6 bases from J; junction bases left unmatched: 8. CDR1 and CDR2 from the germline V gene are SNHLY and FYNNEI. CDR3 residues: CASRRAGVSDTQYF. In nucleotides, the CDR3 is TGTGCCAGCAGAAGAGCGGGAGTGTCTGATACGCAGTATTTT.

The chain uses TRBV6-5 and TRBJ2-7, with D tentatively TRBD1 (6 bases). Trimming took 3 bases from V and 4 from J, leaving 13 bases between them. The CDR3 runs to 14 residues. The germline gives CDR1 MNHEY, CDR2 SVGAGI. CDR3 DNA sequence: TGTGCCAGCAGTTATGGGCCAGGGGAATACGAGCAGTACTTC. This encodes CASSYGPGEYEQYF.

The rearrangement links TRBV28 to TRBJ1-5; 9 positions match TRBD1. The junction had 8 bases not matched to a gene; V was cut back by 9 bases and J by 2 bases. The CDR3 consists of 15 residues. Germline CDR1 and CDR2: MDHEN and SYDVKM. The CDR3 sequence: CASNYRGLGNQPQHF. CDR3 nucleotides: TGTGCCAGTAATTACAGGGGGCTAGGCAATCAGCCCCAGCATTTT.

The rearrangement joins TRBV15 to TRBJ2-5; the D is unclear. The CDR3 length is 14 residues. CDR1 and CDR2 from the germline V gene are LNHNV and YYDKDF (reference sequence). V was pared by 0 bases and J by 5 bases, with 10 bases between. CDR3 amino acids: CATSRDAEKETQYF. CDR3 DNA sequence: TGTGCCACCAGCAGAGATGCAGAAAAGGAGACCCAGTACTTC. Full variable domain (outside the CDR3, taken from reference TRBV15 and TRBJ2-5): DAMVIQNPRYQVTQFGKPVTLSCSQTLNHNVMYWYQQKSSQAPKLLFHYYDKDFNNEADTPDNFQSRRPNTSFCFLDIRSPGLGDTAMYLCATSRDAEKETQYFGPGTRLLVL.

This clone appeared a few times. This chain links TRBV9 with TRBJ1-1; D gene uncertain. The germline V and J ends were trimmed by 0 bases and 4 bases, with 10 bases remaining between them. Germline-derived CDR1 and CDR2 are SGDLS and YYNGEE. The CDR3 is 14 residues long. The DNA for the CDR3 is TGTGCCAGCAGCGTAGATCGGGGAAGCACTGAAGCTTTCTTT. It encodes CASSVDRGSTEAFF.

A note on this clone: At one end, the junction sequence differs from germline, possibly due to a read error. This chain links TRBV7-7 with TRBJ2-5, with D possibly TRBD1 on 5 matching bases. The CDR3 is 14 amino acids. The germline CDR1 and CDR2 sequences are SSHAT and FNYEAQ (reference sequence). The CDR3 DNA is TGTGCTAGCAGCTTAACGCAGGGACAAGAGACCCAGTACTTC. The encoded protein is CASSLTQGQETQYF.

CDR3 DNA: TGCAGCGTTGAAGTTTCGGGGGGCTATGAGCAGTTCTTC. Translation gives CSVEVSGGYEQFF. This rearrangement joins TRBV29-1 to TRBJ2-1, with D possibly TRBD2 on 7 matching bases. Trimming shortened V by 1 base and J by 8 bases, and 12 bases separated the two germline ends. CDR3 length: 13 amino acids. Looked up from germline, CDR1 is SQVTM and CDR2 is ANQGSEA.

The chain uses TRBV10-1 and TRBJ2-4; D gene ambiguous. Trimming cost V 3 bases and J 0 bases, with 12 bases left between them. This CDR3 has 16 amino acids. Per germline, CDR1 WNHNN and CDR2 SYGVQD (reference sequence). The CDR3: CASSEVEEKAKNIQYF. The CDR3 region has the DNA TGCGCCAGCAGTGAAGTAGAGGAAAAAGCCAAAAACATTCAGTACTTC.

The V and J genes are TRBV28 and TRBJ2-7, with a tentative D call TRBD2 (5 bases). The CDR3 length is 13 residues. Germline CDR1 MDHEN, CDR2 SYDVKM. CDR3: CAIKRDSGYEQYF. The CDR3 DNA reads as TGTGCGATCAAACGGGATTCCGGCTACGAGCAGTACTTC. Full variable domain (missing parts from reference TRBV28 and TRBJ2-7): DVKVTQSSRYLVKRTGEKVFLECVQDMDHENMFWYRQDPGLGLRLIYFSYDVKMKEKGDIPEGYSVSREKKERFSLILESASTNQTSMYLCAIKRDSGYEQYFGPGTRLTVT.

This chain joins TRBV2 and TRBJ2-7; 9 bases line up with TRBD2. The ends lost 1 base at V and 4 bases at J; junction bases unmatched: 8. The CDR3 is 16 amino acids. CDR1 and CDR2 (germline): SNHLY, FYNNEI. CDR3 sequence: CASSEGGLAGFYEQYF. CDR3 nucleotide sequence: TGTGCCAGCAGTGAAGGGGGTCTAGCGGGGTTTTACGAGCAGTACTTC.

The J gene is TRBJ1-4, the V gene TRBV4-3, with 10 bases fitting TRBD1. Trimming removed 2 bases from V and 4 bases from J; junction bases left unmatched: 7. The germline V gene encodes CDR1 LGHNA and CDR2 YSLEER. The CDR3 runs to 17 residues. The CDR3 sequence is CASSQMTGGPLNEKLFF. The CDR3 DNA is TGCGCCAGCAGCCAAATGACAGGGGGCCCCCTTAATGAAAAACTGTTTTTT.

The rearrangement links TRBV28 to TRBJ2-5, with 13 bases fitting TRBD2. CDR1 MDHEN and CDR2 SYDVKM come from the germline V gene. The junction had 9 bases not matched to a gene; V was cut back by 2 bases and J by 3 bases. The CDR3 sequence is 18 residues long. This CDR3 reads CASSLPPLAGGEKETQYF. CDR3 sequence (DNA): TGTGCCAGCAGTTTACCCCCACTAGCGGGAGGGGAAAAAGAGACCCAGTACTTC.

The J gene is TRBJ2-7, the V gene TRBV4-2; a possible D gene is TRBD2 (6 bases). The V end lost 0 bases, the J end lost 0 bases, and 6 bases lay between the germline ends. The V gene's germline CDR1 is LGHNA and CDR2 YNFKEQ. The CDR3 has 14 amino acids. The CDR3 coding sequence is TGTGCCAGCAGCCAAGAGGGACTCTCCTACGAGCAGTACTTC. Residues: CASSQEGLSYEQYF.

The chain joins TRBV4-3 to TRBJ2-7; 9 positions match TRBD2. This CDR3 has 15 residues. The V segment lost 1 base and the J segment 4 bases; nucleotides outside the gene matches: 5. Germline lookup yields CDR1 LGHNA and CDR2 YSLEER. CDR3 amino acids: CASSQGLREGYEQYF. In nucleotides, the CDR3 is TGCGCCAGCAGCCAAGGATTGCGGGAGGGATACGAGCAGTACTTC.

The chain employs TRBV5-1 and TRBJ2-1; D is possibly TRBD1 (6 bases). Trimming took 0 bases from V and 6 from J, leaving 13 bases between them. The CDR3 totals 15 residues. Germline V CDR1 and CDR2: SGHRS, YFSETQ. The CDR3 is CASSLASRGSNEQFF. DNA for the CDR3: TGCGCCAGCAGCTTGGCCAGCAGGGGTTCCAATGAGCAGTTCTTC. Complete variable domain (other parts from reference TRBV5-1 and TRBJ2-1): KAGVTQTPRYLIKTRGQQVTLSCSPISGHRSVSWYQQTPGQGLQFLFEYFSETQRNKGNFPGRFSGRQFSNSRSEMNVSTLELGDSALYLCASSLASRGSNEQFFGPGTRLTVL.

This chain links TRBV7-9 with TRBJ1-2; the D is unclear. V was trimmed by 4 bases and J by 6 bases, leaving 3 bases between them. The CDR3 length is 10 residues. Germline V gene lookup returns CDR1 SEHNR and CDR2 FQNEAQ (reference sequence). CDR3 amino acids: CASSSDGYTF. The CDR3, as DNA: TGTGCCAGCAGCTCAGATGGCTACACCTTC.

This chain joins TRBV7-9 and TRBJ2-1, with D possibly matching TRBD2 (6 bases). Between the trimmed V and J ends, which lost 5 bases and 0 bases, there was a span of 14 bases. The CDR3 sequence is 16 residues long. The germline V gene has CDR1 SEHNR and CDR2 FQNEAQ (reference sequence). The CDR3 nucleotides are TGTGCCAGCAGCCCTCGGGACGGGAGCTCCTACAATGAGCAGTTCTTC. Translating gives CASSPRDGSSYNEQFF.

The chain joins TRBV10-1 to TRBJ2-7; TRBD1 matches at 8 bases. The CDR3 is 17 amino acids. The V gene's germline CDR1 is WNHNN and CDR2 SYGVQD (reference sequence). V lost 7 bases to trimming and J lost 0 bases; unmatched junction nucleotides: 14. CDR3 protein: CASIQLGQGQNSYEQYF. The CDR3 DNA follows: TGCGCCAGCATTCAGCTAGGACAGGGCCAAAACTCCTACGAGCAGTACTTC.

The rearrangement links TRBV7-6 to TRBJ2-7, with TRBD2 matching over 9 bases. After removal of 0 bases from V and 0 bases from J, the junction contained 6 bases not matched to a gene. Germline values: CDR1 SGHVS, CDR2 FNYEAQ. The CDR3 loop spans 17 amino acids. The CDR3 coding sequence is TGTGCCAGCAGCTTAGCGTTCCGACTAGCGGACTCCTACGAGCAGTACTTC. It codes for CASSLAFRLADSYEQYF.